The clone carrying this T cell receptor (beta chain) was seen more than once but under ten times. Antigen unknown. Researchers amplified the TCR beta CDR3 regions from RNA transcripts. During a first-round RT-PCR of the TCR CDR3, the HTBI primer set was used. TCRdb re-analysed the multiplex PCR reads in MiXCR, keeping a single row per CDR3 protein. This sample has approximately 570,000 distinct CDR3 sequences, with 15% to 20% found just once. Patients having uncontrolled infection, another autoimmune disease, pregnancy or lactation were not included. In making diagnoses, clinical symptoms, serum thyroxine and TRAb, thyroid ultrasound and orbital computed tomography were all used. It was approximately 9.7 ml of fresh peripheral blood that supplied the PBMCs. This entry comes from a study of T cells in Graves' hyperthyroidism and ophthalmopathy. Study-wide findings and caveats: Appearing also in blood were most of the thyroid clonotypes expanded above 0.001.

CDR1 is SGHRS and CDR2 is YFSETQ in the germline V gene. The J segment lost 0 bases and the V segment lost 0 bases, leaving 8 bases of the junction unmatched. The CDR3 spans 17 residues. The source of this sequence is a middle-aged man with Graves' ophthalmopathy. This chain uses TRBV5-1 with TRBJ2-5; 7 bases are shared with TRBD2. Sequenced input: blood. CDR3 bases: TGCGCCAGCAGCTTGGGAGCAGGGCGGGGGTACCAAGAGACCCAGTACTTC. As protein: CASSLGAGRGYQETQYF.